Listed below are T cell receptor beta chains from one sample, sequenced in a study of identical twins. Each CDR3 protein gets one entry after TCRdb re-called the 5' RACE reads with MiXCR. The sample lists hundreds of thousands of distinct CDR3 sequences; roughly 8% were seen once. This sample also belongs to another study, concerning yellow fever vaccine responses in identical twins.

The sample comprised PBMCs. These receptors all stem from a woman aged 18 to 35 in good health. CDR3s include the opening cysteine and the closing phenylalanine or tryptophan. The D gene is left open where the match is weak. Clone size, where shown, is once, few, many, or a class for clones that have expanded.

few TRBJ1-3 - TRBV7-9 TGTGCCAGCAGCTTAGTCCAAGGCGGATCTGGAAACACCATATATTTT CASSLVQGGSGNTIYF
many TRBJ2-7 TRBD2 TRBV2 TGTGCCAGCCTACCGGGACTAGCGGGCTACGAGCAGTACTTC CASLPGLAGYEQYF
few TRBJ1-2 - TRBV5-1 TGCGCCAGCAGCTTGGGTCCTATGGGCTACACCTTC CASSLGPMGYTF
- TRBJ2-3 - TRBV20-1 TGCAGTGCTCCTCCGGGACGGAGAGATACGCAGTATTTT CSAPPGRRDTQYF
- TRBJ2-3 - TRBV19 TGTGCCAGTAGTATTCTCCAGGGACGACAAGATACGCAGTATTTT CASSILQGRQDTQYF
many TRBJ2-2 - TRBV2 TGTGCCAGCAGTGTGGGACCCCCCGGGGAGCTGTTTTTT CASSVGPPGELFF
few TRBJ2-7 TRBD1 TRBV10-3 TGTGCCATCAGTGGTGGGCAGGGGGTAAGAGAGCAGTACTTC CAISGGQGVREQYF
many TRBJ2-5 - TRBV21-1 TGTGCCAGCAGCAAACAAAAGGAGACAGTTCAAGAGACCCAGTACTTC CASSKQKETVQETQYF
few TRBJ2-3 TRBD2 TRBV27 TGTGCCAGCAGTTCAAGCGGGGGGGGTAGCACAGATACGCAGTATTTT CASSSSGGGSTDTQYF
few TRBJ2-7 TRBD2 TRBV15 TGTGCCACCAGCAGAGGCGCGGGACCCGGGGGGAAGCAGTACTTC CATSRGAGPGGKQYF
few TRBJ2-1 - TRBV5-1 TGCGCCAGCAGCCTACAGGTGGACTCCTACAATGAGCAGTTCTTC CASSLQVDSYNEQFF
many TRBJ1-1 - TRBV6-1 TGTGCCAGCAGTGAACCATGGACGGGAACTGAAGCTTTCTTT CASSEPWTGTEAFF
- TRBJ2-2 TRBD1 TRBV4-2 TGTGCCAGCAGCCCTAGGACAGGGAAGAACACCGGGGAGCTGTTTTTT CASSPRTGKNTGELFF
few TRBJ2-3 - TRBV11-2 TGTGCCAGCAGCTTAGGGTCCGGGGAAATAGGCACAGATACGCAGTATTTT CASSLGSGEIGTDTQYF
few TRBJ1-1 TRBD1 TRBV18 TGTGCCAGCTCACTAGGGACAGCTCACACTGAAGCTTTCTTT CASSLGTAHTEAFF
- TRBJ2-7 - TRBV20-1 TGCAGTGCCCGTAGGCGGGACATCTCCTACGAGCAGTACTTC CSARRRDISYEQYF
few TRBJ2-2 - TRBV4-1 TGCGCCAGCAGCCCCACGGCCGGAGCGAACACCGGGGAGCTGTTTTTT CASSPTAGANTGELFF
- TRBJ1-4 TRBD1 TRBV20-1 TGCAGTGCGAGGGACAGATCAACTAATGAAAAACTGTTTTTT CSARDRSTNEKLFF
few TRBJ1-2 - TRBV16 TGTGCCAGCAGCCATGGCTACACCTTC CASSHGYTF
- TRBJ2-3 TRBD2 TRBV10-3 TGTGCCATCAGTGGTCAAGGGGGACTAGCGGGAGGGCTCTCCAGCACAGATACGCAGTATTTT CAISGQGGLAGGLSSTDTQYF
few TRBJ1-1 - TRBV6-2/TRBV6-3 TGTGCCAGCAGCTATATCCGTACCATGAACACTGAAGCTTTCTTT CASSYIRTMNTEAFF
- TRBJ2-3 - TRBV9 TGTGCCAGCAGCGTAGGGACCCGGGAGAGGTCGGATACGCAGTATTTT CASSVGTRERSDTQYF
many TRBJ2-7 TRBD2 TRBV7-8 TGTGCCAGCAGCTTAGAGGCTAGCGGGATCTCCTACGAGCAGTACTTC CASSLEASGISYEQYF